Described below is a single TCR beta chain sequence and its context. In the authors' workflow: From reference gene primer amplification, estimates of nucleated cell counts were derived. Generated by immunoSEQ multiplex PCR, the TCRdb table keeps only in-frame clones and is missing some. The V and J calls and clone size were taken over from that table, and D and trimming were inferred from the DNA. The sample shows about 280,000 clones, more than 80% of them seen only once. The CDR3 totals 18 residues. V was pared by 5 bases and J by 4 bases, with 17 bases of the junction left unmatched. Germline CDR1 reads SNHLY; CDR2 reads FYNNEI. This sample is drawn from a study of blood T cell repertoires in COVID-19. Across the study: Spain, Italy and the United States supplied samples that represented acute and convalescent COVID-19.

The chain has TRBV2 and TRBJ1-1; TRBD1 matches 9 bases. The TCR was taken from a woman in her twenties or thirties with active or convalescent COVID-19. The sequencing input was peripheral blood. The CDR3 sequence is CASSSPRTGAKVGTEAFF. DNA for the CDR3: TGTGCCAGCAGTTCTCCACGGACAGGGGCTAAAGTGGGCACTGAAGCTTTCTTT.